A selection of T cell receptor beta chains follows, all from one sample in a study of T cell responses to AZD1222 COVID-19 vaccine. Sequencing used immunoSEQ multiplex PCR; TCRdb keeps in-frame clones, though not all of them. The data show approximately 200,000 clones, 70% to 90% seen once. The sequences come from peripheral blood, collected on day 0 of AZD1222 vaccination. These receptors came from an adult in good health. The CDR3 runs from the conserved cysteine through the conserved F or W. Fields, in order: V gene, J gene, D gene, clone size, CDR3 protein, CDR3 DNA. The D gene is left open where the match is weak. The listing skips clone size in some rows; elsewhere it reads once, few, many or a size class.

>TRBV27|TRBJ2-5|NA|NA
CASSLQVQETQYF
TGTGCCAGCAGTTTACAGGTTCAAGAGACCCAGTACTTC
>TRBV15|TRBJ1-5|NA|NA
CATSLGPSGQPQHF
TGTGCCACCAGCTTAGGACCGTCCGGGCAGCCCCAGCATTTT
>TRBV7-2|TRBJ2-7|TRBD1|NA
CASSKGQVTYEQYF
TGTGCCAGCAGCAAGGGACAGGTAACCTACGAGCAGTACTTC
>TRBV18|TRBJ2-2|NA|NA
CASSPPIGENTGELFF
TGTGCCAGCTCACCACCGATAGGGGAGAACACCGGGGAGCTGTTTTTT
>TRBV7-9|TRBJ2-3|NA|NA
CASSGGYKTDTQYF
TGTGCCAGCTCTGGGGGTTACAAGACAGATACGCAGTATTTT
>TRBV6-2/TRBV6-3|TRBJ2-4|NA|NA
CASSDLMGGPRNF
TGTGCCAGCAGTGACCTGATGGGGGGCCCGAGGAACTTC
>TRBV4-3|TRBJ2-7|NA|NA
CASSQNGAGAYEQYF
TGCGCCAGCAGCCAGAATGGGGCAGGCGCCTACGAGCAGTACTTC
>TRBV29-1|TRBJ2-5|TRBD1|NA
CSVVRTGVTETQYF
TGCAGCGTTGTTCGGACAGGGGTAACAGAGACCCAGTACTTC
>TRBV28|TRBJ1-1|NA|NA
CASSFGTYTEAFF
TGTGCCAGCAGTTTCGGCACCTACACTGAAGCTTTCTTT
>TRBV30|TRBJ1-5|TRBD1|few
CAWSVGTGASNQPQHF
TGTGCCTGGAGCGTCGGGACAGGGGCTAGCAATCAGCCCCAGCATTTT
>TRBV27|TRBJ1-6|NA|NA
CASRAAGARARGSPLHF
TGTGCCAGCAGAGCGGCCGGGGCCAGGGCCCGTGGTTCACCCCTCCACTTT
>TRBV7-2|TRBJ2-7|NA|NA
CASSLAGSYEQYF
TGTGCCAGCAGTCTAGCAGGGTCCTACGAGCAGTACTTC
>TRBV5-4|TRBJ2-1|NA|NA
CASSLGGVDNEQFF
TGTGCCAGCAGCTTGGGTGGCGTGGACAATGAGCAGTTCTTC
>TRBV29-1|TRBJ2-2|TRBD1|NA
CSVRRDRDSGELFF
TGCAGCGTTCGCCGGGACAGGGATTCCGGGGAGCTGTTTTTT
>TRBV5-1|TRBJ1-1|TRBD1|few
CASSLSGTGNTEAFF
TGCGCCAGCAGCTTGAGTGGGACAGGGAACACTGAAGCTTTCTTT
>TRBV4-2|TRBJ2-5|TRBD1|few
CASSQAGTGGFQETQYF
TGTGCCAGCAGCCAAGCCGGGACAGGGGGCTTTCAAGAGACCCAGTACTTC
>TRBV7-2|TRBJ2-1|TRBD2|NA
CASSPGLADPNEQFF
TGTGCCAGCAGCCCCGGACTAGCGGACCCAAATGAGCAGTTCTTC
>TRBV28|TRBJ1-5|NA|NA
CASSLIGGAVNQPQHF
TGTGCCAGCAGTCTAATAGGGGGGGCAGTAAATCAGCCCCAGCATTTT
>TRBV24-1|TRBJ2-7|TRBD2|NA
CATSFLTSQFSYEQYF
TGTGCCACTTCCTTCCTGACTAGCCAGTTTTCCTACGAGCAGTACTTC
>TRBV6-5|TRBJ2-5|NA|NA
CASSHGAGEETQYF
TGTGCCAGTAGCCATGGGGCGGGTGAAGAGACCCAGTACTTC
>TRBV28|TRBJ1-2|TRBD1|NA
CASSSQGGLYGYTF
TGTGCCAGCAGTTCCCAGGGGGGGCTCTATGGCTACACCTTC
>TRBV2|TRBJ1-3|NA|few
CASSGGRAIYF
TGTGCCAGCAGTGGTGGCCGGGCCATATATTTT
>TRBV27|TRBJ1-6|TRBD1|NA
CASSFAGQGHSPLHF
TGTGCCAGCAGTTTTGCGGGACAGGGCCATTCACCCCTCCACTTT
>TRBV19|TRBJ1-5|TRBD1|NA
CASGPLDRGQPQHF
TGTGCCAGCGGGCCTCTCGACAGGGGTCAGCCCCAGCATTTT
>TRBV2|TRBJ1-2|NA|NA
CASSARGGLDGYTF
TGTGCCAGCAGCGCCCGAGGGGGGCTGGATGGCTACACCTTC
>TRBV28|TRBJ2-7|TRBD2|NA
CASGLPTSGGVRSSYEQYF
TGTGCCAGCGGACTCCCTACTAGCGGGGGGGTTAGGAGCTCCTACGAGCAGTACTTC
>TRBV5-1|TRBJ2-7|TRBD1|NA
CASSSGQGAYSYEQYF
TGCGCCAGCAGCTCGGGACAGGGGGCTTACTCCTACGAGCAGTACTTC
>TRBV3-1/TRBV3-2|TRBJ2-4|TRBD1|NA
CASSPLTGVGNIQYF
TGTGCCAGCAGCCCCCTTACAGGGGTCGGAAACATTCAGTACTTC
>TRBV9|TRBJ2-6|TRBD1|NA
CASSPSGTGLTGANVLTF
TGTGCCAGCAGTCCATCCGGGACAGGACTAACTGGGGCCAACGTCCTGACTTTC
>TRBV7-9|TRBJ1-2|NA|NA
CASSVTGGNYGYTF
TGTGCCAGCAGCGTGACAGGAGGCAACTATGGCTACACCTTC
>TRBV7-2|TRBJ1-3|TRBD1|once
CASSLGAGGGNTIYF
TGTGCCAGCAGCTTAGGGGCAGGGGGCGGAAACACCATATATTTT
>TRBV11-2|TRBJ2-1|TRBD2|NA
CASSPLVSAGRHNEQFF
TGTGCCAGCAGCCCCCTAGTCTCAGCGGGGAGGCACAATGAGCAGTTCTTC
>TRBV6-5|TRBJ2-7|NA|NA
CASRLDFQSEQYF
TGTGCCAGCAGATTGGACTTCCAATCCGAGCAGTACTTC
>TRBV7-2|TRBJ1-2|NA|NA
CASRPPGQVGNGYTF
TGTGCCAGCAGGCCCCCCGGGCAGGTCGGGAATGGCTACACCTTC
>TRBV29-1|TRBJ1-2|NA|NA
CSVDSFRGDGYTF
TGCAGCGTTGACTCGTTCCGAGGAGATGGCTACACCTTC
>TRBV21-1|TRBJ1-1|NA|NA
CASSKGPIKAFF
TGTGCCAGCAGCAAAGGTCCGATCAAAGCTTTCTTT
>TRBV5-1|TRBJ1-2|TRBD1|once
CASSQPGTGFYGYTF
TGCGCCAGCAGCCAACCCGGGACAGGCTTCTATGGCTACACCTTC
>TRBV5-1|TRBJ2-1|NA|NA
CASSQSSASSYNEQFF
TGCGCCAGCAGCCAATCGAGTGCCAGCTCCTACAATGAGCAGTTCTTC
>TRBV9|TRBJ1-4|NA|NA
CASSTAGANEKLFF
TGTGCCAGCAGCACGGCAGGGGCTAATGAAAAACTGTTTTTT
>TRBV15|TRBJ2-5|NA|NA
CATSRPDLFQETQYF
TGTGCCACCAGCAGGCCCGACTTGTTCCAAGAGACCCAGTACTTC
>TRBV10-1|TRBJ2-2|NA|few
CASSEPTNTGELFF
TGCGCCAGCAGTGAGCCCACAAACACCGGGGAGCTGTTTTTT
>TRBV2|TRBJ2-5|TRBD2|NA
CASSFRLAGLPRETQYF
TGTGCCAGCAGTTTTCGACTAGCGGGGTTACCCCGGGAGACCCAGTACTTC
>TRBV19|TRBJ1-4|NA|NA
CASSRAVDSREKLFF
TGTGCCAGTAGTAGGGCGGTGGACAGCCGGGAAAAACTGTTTTTT
>TRBV6-5|TRBJ2-2|NA|NA
CASSHVTGLTGELFF
TGTGCCAGCAGCCATGTTACAGGGCTCACCGGGGAGCTGTTTTTT
>TRBV2|TRBJ2-5|NA|NA
CASCRDGGLGQETQYF
TGTGCCAGCTGTCGGGATGGGGGCCTAGGGCAAGAGACCCAGTACTTC
>TRBV7-9|TRBJ2-1|TRBD2|NA
CASSFRELAGGNNEQFF
TGTGCCAGCAGCTTCAGGGAACTAGCGGGGGGGAACAATGAGCAGTTCTTC
>TRBV5-4|TRBJ1-2|NA|NA
CASSRRDKLYGYTF
TGTGCCAGCAGCCGACGGGACAAGCTCTATGGCTACACCTTC
>TRBV7-9|TRBJ1-1|NA|NA
CASSPRSTEAFF
TGTGCCAGCAGCCCACGGAGCACTGAAGCTTTCTTT
>TRBV27|TRBJ1-3|TRBD1|NA
CASRKDRGSGNTIYF
TGTGCCAGCAGGAAGGACAGGGGCTCTGGAAACACCATATATTTT
>TRBV2|TRBJ1-1|NA|NA
CASSEVNTEAFF
TGTGCCAGCAGTGAAGTAAACACTGAAGCTTTCTTT
>TRBV5-1|TRBJ1-4|NA|NA
CASSYGGVANEKLFF
TGCGCCAGCAGCTATGGGGGGGTTGCTAATGAAAAACTGTTTTTT
>TRBV6-5|TRBJ1-2|TRBD1|NA
CASSYFDVQGANGYTF
TGTGCCAGCAGTTACTTCGACGTTCAGGGGGCGAATGGCTACACCTTC
>TRBV19|TRBJ1-5|NA|NA
CASSFEGGSNQPQHF
TGTGCCAGTAGTTTTGAGGGGGGAAGCAATCAGCCCCAGCATTTT
>TRBV30|TRBJ1-2|NA|NA
CAWSEAGYSGYTF
TGTGCCTGGAGTGAGGCGGGATATAGTGGCTACACCTTC
>TRBV9|TRBJ2-4|NA|NA
CASSVATGGNIQYF
TGTGCCAGCAGCGTAGCTACCGGCGGTAACATTCAGTACTTC
>TRBV9|TRBJ1-6|TRBD1|NA
CASSPSPRTGGIYSPLHF
TGTGCCAGCAGCCCTTCCCCTAGGACAGGGGGAATTTATTCACCCCTCCACTTT
>TRBV19|TRBJ1-1|NA|few
CASRPSLGTPWTEAFF
TGTGCCAGTAGGCCTTCTCTGGGGACCCCGTGGACTGAAGCTTTCTTT
>TRBV23-1|TRBJ1-5|NA|NA
CASSQSWWQGGIGNQPQHF
TGCGCCAGCAGTCAATCGTGGTGGCAGGGAGGAATTGGCAATCAGCCCCAGCATTTT
>TRBV29-1|TRBJ2-7|TRBD1|NA
CSVVARDRGDEQYF
TGCAGCGTTGTGGCACGGGACAGGGGTGACGAGCAGTACTTC
>TRBV19|TRBJ2-6|NA|once
CASRTSGANVLTF
TGTGCCAGTAGAACTTCTGGGGCCAACGTCCTGACTTTC